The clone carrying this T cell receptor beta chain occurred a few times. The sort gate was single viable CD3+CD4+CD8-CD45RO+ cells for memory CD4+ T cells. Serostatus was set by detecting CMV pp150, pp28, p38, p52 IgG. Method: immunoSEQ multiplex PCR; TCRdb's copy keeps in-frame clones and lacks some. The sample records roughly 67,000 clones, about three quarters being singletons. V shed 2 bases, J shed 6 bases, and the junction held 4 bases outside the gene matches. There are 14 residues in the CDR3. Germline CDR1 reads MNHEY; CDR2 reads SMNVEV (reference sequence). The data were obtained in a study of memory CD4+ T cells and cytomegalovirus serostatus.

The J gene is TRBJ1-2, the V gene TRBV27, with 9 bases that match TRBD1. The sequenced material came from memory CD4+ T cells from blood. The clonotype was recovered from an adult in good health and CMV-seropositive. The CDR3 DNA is TGTGCCAGCAGTTTAAACAGGGGGCTCCATGGCTACACCTTC. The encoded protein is CASSLNRGLHGYTF.